This entry describes one T cell receptor beta chain. The clone's antigen remains unknown. No quality values exist for individual bases; no much larger clone is one base distant. The data derive from a study of cytotoxic CD8 clonotypes in ibrutinib-treated CLL (TCRdb year 2021). As for the study more broadly: In this cohort, around 14 patients were treatment-naive and approximately 10 were relapsed/refractory, while some 18 had unmutated IGHV. Responses were partial in roughly 25 patients and complete in 2; after median about 63 months follow-up, roughly 14 stayed in remission and some twelve progressed. Response samples were obtained after a median of 12 months of treatment, with a range of roughly 6 to 40 months. Samples averaged roughly 260,000 productive templates and approximately 100,000 productive rearrangements. Of the roughly 86 participants in the trial, approximately 25 had longitudinal samples available. Cryopreserved peripheral blood mononuclear cells were collected before treatment, at response, and at either disease progression or sustained remission. Every remission and progressive disease sample was obtained while ibrutinib was still being received by the patients.

What this sample's time point label stands for: about a year on ibrutinib. For TCR beta library preparation, about 2 micrograms of genomic DNA were isolated from cryopreserved PBMCs. Longitudinal blood samples from CLL patients on ibrutinib monotherapy underwent high-throughput TCR beta sequencing. Patients were enrolled in a phase 2 open-label single-center ibrutinib monotherapy trial. General study outcomes and caveats: Clonality increased at ibrutinib response, stayed stable in sustained remission, and fell back toward baseline at progression. Sustained-remission and progressing patients did not have matched sampling times, and lymph node repertoires were not examined. Public clonotypes were rare and either contracted or stayed stable during treatment, and the rise in clonality at ibrutinib response reflected the expansion of private clonotypes. Baseline clonality was found to be higher than that of age-matched healthy donors and was strongly correlated with circulating CD8+ T-cell counts.

From the cysteine up to the phenylalanine, the CDR3 has a length of 12 residues. Only the CDR3 DNA is retained, 36 bases long and in frame from the first base. CDR1 and CDR2 were assigned from the germline V gene (reference sequence) as GTSNPN and SVGIG. A distance of 14 bases separates the germline ends of V and J, which lose 5 bases and 6 bases respectively. The goal of deep resolution MiSeq sequencing was a depth between 1 in 1 million and 1 in 200,000 T cells, and coverage averaged 10x per clonotype. The immunoSEQ hsTCRB Kit was used to generate the TCR beta libraries. For the original study's pipeline: ImmunoSEQ Data Assistant and ImmunoSEQ Analyzer were used for data analysis, and V, D and J genes were assigned according to IMGT definitions. Clonality, which ranges from 0 to 1, was calculated as one minus the normalized Shannon entropy of productive rearrangement frequencies. Only overrepresented clonotypes making up at least 0.05% of each patient's repertoire were included in the public clonotype analysis. Approximately 14 age-matched healthy donor repertoires from immuneACCESS were used as controls for clonality. TCRdb provides this immuneACCESS table in a form limited to in-frame rearrangements. Some clones are lacking; in checked studies, under half of them reflect an unresolved V gene, and why the rest are absent is not known. V and J calls and clone size follow that table, whereas D and trimming were derived from the DNA. The sample records fewer than 70,000 clones, less than 75% of which are singletons. The ten top clones hold roughly two fifths of the sample.

The rearranged chain carries TRBV30 and TRBJ2-7; the D gene is possibly TRBD1, with 6 bases matching. The sequence came from a human donor with chronic lymphocytic leukemia. This sample comprised PBMCs, obtained after 12 months of ibrutinib treatment. In nucleotides, the sequence is TGTGCCTGGCAGACAGGCCCTATCGAGCAGTACTTC. Its protein product is CAWQTGPIEQYF.